Listed below are T cell receptor beta chains from one sample, sequenced in a study of blood T cell repertoires in COVID-19. Produced via immunoSEQ multiplex PCR; TCRdb's table is partial and in-frame only. The table includes about 29,000 clones, roughly 82% detected once. Source material: peripheral blood. The source of these receptors is an elderly man with active or convalescent COVID-19. Both conserved end residues are part of each CDR3. The D gene is left open where the match is weak. Only some rows state a clone size, as once, few, many or a class for expanded clones.

v_call,clone_size,j_call,d_call,cdr3_aa,cdr3_nt
TRBV25-1,.,TRBJ2-7,.,CASSGQSSYEQYF,TGTGCCAGCAGTGGACAGTCCTCATACGAGCAGTACTTC
TRBV28,few,TRBJ2-5,.,CASMALGSRGETQYF,TGTGCCAGCATGGCGCTCGGGTCCCGGGGGGAGACCCAGTACTTC
TRBV2,once,TRBJ1-2,TRBD1,CASSEWDRDYGYTF,TGTGCCAGCAGTGAGTGGGACAGGGACTATGGCTACACCTTC
TRBV3-1/TRBV3-2,.,TRBJ1-2,.,CASSHLGRSNYGYTF,TGTGCCAGCAGCCATCTGGGGAGGAGCAACTATGGCTACACCTTC
TRBV9,.,TRBJ2-1,TRBD1,CASSVGTGGSSYNEQFF,TGTGCCAGCAGCGTAGGGACAGGGGGCTCTTCCTACAATGAGCAGTTCTTC
TRBV5-4,few,TRBJ2-7,.,CASSNAGGNEQYF,TGTGCCAGCAGCAACGCAGGGGGGAACGAGCAGTACTTC
TRBV5-1,.,TRBJ1-2,TRBD1,CASSWGPGQPYGYTF,TGCGCCAGCAGCTGGGGTCCGGGACAGCCATATGGCTACACCTTC
TRBV10-3,once,TRBJ1-2,.,CAISEWQGYGYTF,TGTGCCATCAGTGAGTGGCAGGGCTATGGCTACACCTTC
TRBV5-6,.,TRBJ2-7,TRBD2,CASSLIAGDYEQYF,TGTGCCAGCAGCTTGATCGCGGGAGATTACGAGCAGTACTTC
TRBV7-2,.,TRBJ1-3,.,CASSPLGTLSSGNTIYF,TGTGCCAGCAGCCCGCTTGGGACTTTGAGCTCTGGAAACACCATATATTTT
TRBV5-1,.,TRBJ1-2,.,CASSRTRAGANYGYTF,TGCGCCAGCAGCAGGACACGGGCTGGAGCTAACTATGGCTACACCTTC
TRBV11-2,.,TRBJ2-2,.,CASTQRAGELFF,TGTGCCAGCACCCAACGAGCCGGGGAGCTGTTTTTT
TRBV6-1,.,TRBJ2-5,TRBD2,CASSVLTGGGQETQYF,TGTGCCAGCAGTGTCTTAACGGGGGGAGGGCAAGAGACCCAGTACTTC
TRBV6-2/TRBV6-3,few,TRBJ2-2,.,CASSFQRGGALTGELFF,TGTGCCAGCAGTTTCCAAAGGGGGGGAGCTTTGACCGGGGAGCTGTTTTTT